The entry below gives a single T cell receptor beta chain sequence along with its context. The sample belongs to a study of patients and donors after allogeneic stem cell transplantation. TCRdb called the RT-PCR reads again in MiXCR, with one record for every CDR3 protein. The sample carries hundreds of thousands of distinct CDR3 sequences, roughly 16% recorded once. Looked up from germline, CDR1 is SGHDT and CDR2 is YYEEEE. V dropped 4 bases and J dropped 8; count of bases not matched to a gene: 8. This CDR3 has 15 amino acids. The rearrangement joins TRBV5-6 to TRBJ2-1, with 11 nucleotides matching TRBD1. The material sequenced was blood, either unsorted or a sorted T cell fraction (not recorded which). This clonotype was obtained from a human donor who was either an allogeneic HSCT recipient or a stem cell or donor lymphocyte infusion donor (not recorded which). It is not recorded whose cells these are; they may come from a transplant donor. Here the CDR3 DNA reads TGTGCCAGCAGCCGGGACAGGGGGGTATTAGATGAGCAGTTCTTC. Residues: CASSRDRGVLDEQFF.